This T cell receptor (beta chain) was sequenced during a study of T and B cells in COVID-19 patients. Overall study context: Most recovered patients had mild to moderate COVID-19 treated as outpatients. At median age around 37 years, recovered patients were younger than active-infection patients at approximately 70. Of about 20 active-infection patients, more than nine were critically ill with mechanical ventilation or extracorporeal membrane oxygenation. Comorbidities linked to unfavorable COVID-19 outcome were present in 18 of 20 active-infection patients.

This clonotype showed up just a few times. TRB rearrangements were amplified by multiplex PCR with BIOMED2 TRB-A/B primers. TCRdb passed the multiplex PCR reads through MiXCR, listing each CDR3 protein once. Here the sample spans 20,000 or so distinct CDR3 sequences, 29% being singletons. Blood genomic DNA input for TRB amplification was about 250-550 ng. The sequencing sample was made of blood. The receptor was isolated from a human donor who had recovered from COVID-19.

As DNA, the CDR3 is TGTGCCAGCAGTCCCCCCGGGGCTAGCGGGGCCGTCAATGAGCAGTTCTTC. Residues: CASSPPGASGAVNEQFF. This chain uses TRBV12-3 or TRBV12-4 with TRBJ2-1; 9 bases are shared with TRBD2. The V segment lost 5 bases and the J segment 6 bases; nucleotides outside the gene matches: 14. This CDR3 spans 17 amino acids.